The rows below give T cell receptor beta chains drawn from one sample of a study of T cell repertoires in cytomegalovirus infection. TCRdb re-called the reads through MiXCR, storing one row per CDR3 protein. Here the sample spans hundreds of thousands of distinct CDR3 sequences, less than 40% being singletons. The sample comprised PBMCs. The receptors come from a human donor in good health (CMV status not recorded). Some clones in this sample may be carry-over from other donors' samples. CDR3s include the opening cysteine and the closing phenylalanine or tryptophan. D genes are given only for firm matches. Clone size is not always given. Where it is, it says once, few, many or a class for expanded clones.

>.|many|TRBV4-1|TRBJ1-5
TGCGCCAGCAGCCAAGAAGGGGCCCGCTATCAGCCCCAGCATTTT
CASSQEGARYQPQHF
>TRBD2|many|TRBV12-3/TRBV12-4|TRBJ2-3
TGTGCCAGCATTATAGGGAGGACTAGCGGGGGGGCGTCCGCGTATTTT
CASIIGRTSGGASAYF
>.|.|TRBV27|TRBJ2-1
TGTGCCAGCAGTTTAGGGGTGGGCCTTTACGATGAGCAGTTCTTC
CASSLGVGLYDEQFF
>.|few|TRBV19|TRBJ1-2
TGTGCCAGTAGCCCCGAACAGGGCTATGGCTACACCTTC
CASSPEQGYGYTF
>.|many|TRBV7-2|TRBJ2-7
TGTGCCAGCAGCTTGCAATCGGGGTACGAGCAGTACTTC
CASSLQSGYEQYF
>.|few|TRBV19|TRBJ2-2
TGTGCCAGTAGTATAGTCGCGGGGGCGGGCACCGGGGAGCTGTTTTTT
CASSIVAGAGTGELFF
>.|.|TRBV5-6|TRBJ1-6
TGTGCCAGCAGCTTGGTGAGAGGGTCCAATAATTCACCCCTCCACTTT
CASSLVRGSNNSPLHF
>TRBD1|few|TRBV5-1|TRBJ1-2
TGCGCCAGCAGCTTGGCCAGCGGACAGGATGGCTACACCTTC
CASSLASGQDGYTF
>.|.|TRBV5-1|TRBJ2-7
TGCGCCAGCAGCTTGGAAGATAGAGCCTACGAGCAGTACTTC
CASSLEDRAYEQYF
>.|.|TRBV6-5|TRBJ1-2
TGTGCCAGCAGTTACGATGGGGCCGCAGGCTACACCTTC
CASSYDGAAGYTF
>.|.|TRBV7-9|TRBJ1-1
TGTGCCAGCAGCTTAACAGGGCCAGGCACTGAAGCTTTCTTT
CASSLTGPGTEAFF
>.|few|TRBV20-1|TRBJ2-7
TGCAGTGCTAGAGTTCGGGTTGGCGGGGGCTTGGTGCAGTACTTC
CSARVRVGGGLVQYF
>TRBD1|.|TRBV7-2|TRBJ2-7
TGTGCCAGCAGCCGCGGGACAGGGGAGTACGAGCAGGACTTC
CASSRGTGEYEQDF
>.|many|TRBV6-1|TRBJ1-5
TGTGCCAGCAGTGCCCACCACAGCGAGAATAGCAATCAGCCCCAGCATTTT
CASSAHHSENSNQPQHF
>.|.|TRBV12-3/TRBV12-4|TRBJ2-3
TGTGCCAGCGGACCGGGGGGCGTCCCAGATACGCAGTATTTT
CASGPGGVPDTQYF
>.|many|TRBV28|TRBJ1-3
TGTGCCAGCAGCTGGATCTCTGGAAACACCATATATTTT
CASSWISGNTIYF
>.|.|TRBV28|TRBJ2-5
TGTGCCAGCAGTAGTACCGGGCGGCGGGGAGAGACCCAGTACTTC
CASSSTGRRGETQYF
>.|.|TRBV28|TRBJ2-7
TGTGCCAGCAGCAAGACAGACTCCTACGAGCAGTACTTC
CASSKTDSYEQYF
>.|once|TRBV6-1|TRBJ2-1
TGTGCCAGCAGTGAATATCCAGTCCATGAGCAGTTCTTC
CASSEYPVHEQFF
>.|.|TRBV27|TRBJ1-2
TGTGCCAGCAGTCACCAGGGAGGATTGAGAGGCTACACCTTC
CASSHQGGLRGYTF
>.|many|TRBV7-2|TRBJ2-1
TGTGCCAGCAGCTTCCCCCCGGGACTTCACAATGAGCAGTTCTTC
CASSFPPGLHNEQFF
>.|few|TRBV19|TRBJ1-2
TGTGCCAGTAGTATGGGGCCGGCAGTTGTTTATGGCTACACCTTC
CASSMGPAVVYGYTF
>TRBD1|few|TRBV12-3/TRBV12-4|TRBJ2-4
TGTGCCAGCAGTTTAGGGGGACAGGGGAACATTCAGTACTTC
CASSLGGQGNIQYF
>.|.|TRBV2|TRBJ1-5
TGTGCCAGCAGTGCACGATCGAACCGCAATCAGCCCCAGCATTTT
CASSARSNRNQPQHF
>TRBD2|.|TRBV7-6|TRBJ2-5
TGTGCCAGCAGCTTACAGTGGACTAGCAAAGAGACCCAGTACTTC
CASSLQWTSKETQYF
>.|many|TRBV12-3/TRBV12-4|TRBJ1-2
TGTGCCAGCAGTCCGGAGACAGGCATGAACTATGGCTACACCTTC
CASSPETGMNYGYTF
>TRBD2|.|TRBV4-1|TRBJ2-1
TGCGCCAGCAGCCAAGATCGCCTCCTAGCGGGGGGGCTAGATGAGCAGTTCTTC
CASSQDRLLAGGLDEQFF
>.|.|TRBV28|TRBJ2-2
TGTGCCAGCAGCGTCTGGGGCCCCGGGAACACCGGGGAGCTGTTTTTT
CASSVWGPGNTGELFF
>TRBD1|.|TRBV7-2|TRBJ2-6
TGTGCCAGCAGCTTAAGAGTCAGGGGGTCGTCTGGGGCCAACGTCCTGACTTTC
CASSLRVRGSSGANVLTF
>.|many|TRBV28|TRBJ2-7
TGTGCCAGCGAGTTGGGCTACGAGCAGTACTTC
CASELGYEQYF
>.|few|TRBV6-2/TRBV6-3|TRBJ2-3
TGTGCCAGCAGTTACGTCGGGAGCACAGATACGCAGTATTTT
CASSYVGSTDTQYF
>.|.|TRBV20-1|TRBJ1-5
TGCAGTGCTAGAGAAGGGGGATCGAATCAGCCCCAGCATTTT
CSAREGGSNQPQHF
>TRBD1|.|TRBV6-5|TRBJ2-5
TGTGCCAGCACCGAAACCCGGGACAGCCAAGAGACCCAGTACTTC
CASTETRDSQETQYF
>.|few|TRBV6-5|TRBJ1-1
TGTGCCAGCAGTAACCTAGGGGGGGCCGCTGGCAAAACTGAAGCTTTCTTT
CASSNLGGAAGKTEAFF
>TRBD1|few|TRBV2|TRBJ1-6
TGTGCCAGCAAATGGGACAGGGGGAATTCACCCCTCCACTTT
CASKWDRGNSPLHF
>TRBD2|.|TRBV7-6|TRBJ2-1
TGTGCCAGCAGCTTGGTAGCGGGAGGGGTGGGAAATGAGCAGTTCTTC
CASSLVAGGVGNEQFF
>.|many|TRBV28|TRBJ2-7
TGTGCCAGCAGTTTTCGGGGCGAGCAGTACTTC
CASSFRGEQYF
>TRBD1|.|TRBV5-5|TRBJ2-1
TGTGCCAGCAGCTTAAATGTATTGACAGGGGCAAGCTCCTACAATGAGCAGTTCTTC
CASSLNVLTGASSYNEQFF
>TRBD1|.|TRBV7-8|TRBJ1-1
TGTGCCAGCAGCAAAGGACAGGTAATGAACACTGAAGCTTTCTTT
CASSKGQVMNTEAFF
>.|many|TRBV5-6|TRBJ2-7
TGTGCCAGCAGCTTAGGCCTCTACGAGCAGTACTTC
CASSLGLYEQYF
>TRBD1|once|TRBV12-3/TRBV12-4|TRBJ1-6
TGTGCCAGCAAAACTCAGGGGGACTCCTATAATTCACCCCTCCACTTT
CASKTQGDSYNSPLHF
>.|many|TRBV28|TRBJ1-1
TGTGCCAGCAGAAGGTTTCCAGGGGTTGGGAGCACTGAAGCTTTCTTT
CASRRFPGVGSTEAFF
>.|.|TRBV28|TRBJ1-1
TGTGCCAGCAGTTTGACACCAGAGAACACTGAAGCTTTCTTT
CASSLTPENTEAFF
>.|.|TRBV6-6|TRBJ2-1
TGTGCCAGTAGGGGTTGGAGCTCCTACAATGAGCAGTTCTTC
CASRGWSSYNEQFF
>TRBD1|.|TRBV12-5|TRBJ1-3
TGTGCTAGTGGTTTGTCGCAGGGGGCTATTGGGAACACCATATATTTT
CASGLSQGAIGNTIYF
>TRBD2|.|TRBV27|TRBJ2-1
TGTGCCAGCAGTTCTACTAGCGTCCTGGATGAGCAGTTCTTC
CASSSTSVLDEQFF